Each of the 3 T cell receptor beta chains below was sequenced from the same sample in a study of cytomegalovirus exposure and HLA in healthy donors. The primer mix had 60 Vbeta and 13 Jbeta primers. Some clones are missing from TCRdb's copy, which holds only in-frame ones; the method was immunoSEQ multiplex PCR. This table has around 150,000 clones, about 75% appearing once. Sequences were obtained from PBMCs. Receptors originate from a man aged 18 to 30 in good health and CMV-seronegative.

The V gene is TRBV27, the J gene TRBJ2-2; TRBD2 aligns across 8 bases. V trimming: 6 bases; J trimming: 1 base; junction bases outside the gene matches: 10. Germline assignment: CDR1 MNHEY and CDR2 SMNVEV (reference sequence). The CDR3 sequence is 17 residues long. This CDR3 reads CASSPGLAGLNTGELFF. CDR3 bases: TGTGCCAGCAGCCCCGGGCTAGCGGGCTTGAACACCGGGGAGCTGTTTTTT.

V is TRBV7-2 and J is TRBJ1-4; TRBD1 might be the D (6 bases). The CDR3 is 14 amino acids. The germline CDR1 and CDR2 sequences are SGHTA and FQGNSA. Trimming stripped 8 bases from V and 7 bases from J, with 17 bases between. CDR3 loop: CASGITGWSEKLFF. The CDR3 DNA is TGTGCCAGCGGGATAACAGGGTGGAGTGAAAAACTGTTTTTT.

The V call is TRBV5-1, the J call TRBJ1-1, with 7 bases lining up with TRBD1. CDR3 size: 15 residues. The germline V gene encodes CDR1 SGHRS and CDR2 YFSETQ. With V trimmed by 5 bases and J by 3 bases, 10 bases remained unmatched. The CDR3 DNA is TGCGCCAGCAGTCCCACAGGGGATCGCGACACTGAAGCTTTCTTT. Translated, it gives CASSPTGDRDTEAFF.